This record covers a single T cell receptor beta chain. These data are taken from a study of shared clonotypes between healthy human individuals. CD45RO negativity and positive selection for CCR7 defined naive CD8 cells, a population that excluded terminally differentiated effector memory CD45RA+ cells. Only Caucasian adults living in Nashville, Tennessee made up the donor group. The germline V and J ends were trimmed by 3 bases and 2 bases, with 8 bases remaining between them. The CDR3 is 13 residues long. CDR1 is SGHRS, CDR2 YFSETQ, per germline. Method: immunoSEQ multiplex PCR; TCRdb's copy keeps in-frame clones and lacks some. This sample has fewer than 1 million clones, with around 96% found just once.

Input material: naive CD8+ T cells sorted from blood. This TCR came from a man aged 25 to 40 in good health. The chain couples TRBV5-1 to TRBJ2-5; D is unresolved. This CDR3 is CASSSDQQETQYF. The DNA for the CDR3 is TGCGCCAGCAGCTCCGACCAACAAGAGACCCAGTACTTC.